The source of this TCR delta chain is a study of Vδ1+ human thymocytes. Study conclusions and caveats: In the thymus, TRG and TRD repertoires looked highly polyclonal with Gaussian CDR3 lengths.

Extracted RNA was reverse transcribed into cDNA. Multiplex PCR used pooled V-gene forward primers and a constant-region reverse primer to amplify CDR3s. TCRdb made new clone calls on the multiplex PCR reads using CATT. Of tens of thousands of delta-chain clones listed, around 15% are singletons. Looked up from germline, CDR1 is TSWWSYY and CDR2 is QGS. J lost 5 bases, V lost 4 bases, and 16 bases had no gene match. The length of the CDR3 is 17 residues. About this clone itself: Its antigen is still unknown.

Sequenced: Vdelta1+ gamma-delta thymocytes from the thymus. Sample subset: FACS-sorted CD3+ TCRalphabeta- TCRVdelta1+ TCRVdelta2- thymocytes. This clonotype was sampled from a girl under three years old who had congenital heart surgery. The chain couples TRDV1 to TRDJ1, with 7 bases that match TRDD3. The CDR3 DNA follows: TGTGCTCTTGGGGGAGCGGGGATAAGACTCAGAGGGGATAAACTCATCTTT. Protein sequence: CALGGAGIRLRGDKLIF.